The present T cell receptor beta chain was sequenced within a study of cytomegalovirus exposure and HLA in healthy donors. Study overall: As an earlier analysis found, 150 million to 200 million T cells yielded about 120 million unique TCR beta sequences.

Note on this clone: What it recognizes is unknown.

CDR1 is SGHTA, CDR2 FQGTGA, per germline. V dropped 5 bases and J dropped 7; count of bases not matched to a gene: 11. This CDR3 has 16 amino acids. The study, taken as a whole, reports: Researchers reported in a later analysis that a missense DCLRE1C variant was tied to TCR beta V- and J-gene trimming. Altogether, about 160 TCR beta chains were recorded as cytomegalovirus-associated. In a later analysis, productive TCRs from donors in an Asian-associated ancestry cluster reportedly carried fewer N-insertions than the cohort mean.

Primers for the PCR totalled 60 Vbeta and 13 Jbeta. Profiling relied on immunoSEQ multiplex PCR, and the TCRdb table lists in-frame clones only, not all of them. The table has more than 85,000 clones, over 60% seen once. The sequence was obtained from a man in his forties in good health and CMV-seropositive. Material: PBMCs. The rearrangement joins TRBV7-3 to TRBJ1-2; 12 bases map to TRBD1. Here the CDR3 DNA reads TGTGCCAGCAGCCCCGTCGGGACAGGGGGCTTTACTGGCTACACCTTC. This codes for CASSPVGTGGFTGYTF.